Listed below are T cell receptor beta chains from one sample, sequenced in a study of T cell responses to AZD1222 COVID-19 vaccine. The assay was immunoSEQ multiplex PCR, and TCRdb's table has in-frame clones only and misses some. The table lists under 70,000 clones, approximately 80% of them singletons. Sequenced here: peripheral blood, sampled on day 0 of AZD1222 vaccination. The receptor source for this set is an adult in good health. CDR3s include the opening cysteine and the closing phenylalanine or tryptophan. The D gene is left open where the match is weak. A clone size is listed for some rows: how often the clone was seen (once, few, many), or a class if it is expanded.

>TRBD2|-|TRBJ2-1|TRBV7-9
TGTGCCAGCAGTTCGACTAGCGGAAAGCAGTTCTTC
CASSSTSGKQFF
>TRBD2|-|TRBJ2-3|TRBV27
TGTGCCAGCAGTTCGCGGGGGGGCCGGACAGATACGCAGTATTTT
CASSSRGGRTDTQYF
>-|-|TRBJ2-6|TRBV2
TGTGCCTGTACCTCTGGGGCCAACGTCCTGACTTTC
CACTSGANVLTF
>-|-|TRBJ1-1|TRBV24-1
TGTGCCACGACGTATGGCGGAGCGAACACTGAAGCTTTCTTT
CATTYGGANTEAFF
>-|-|TRBJ1-2|TRBV19
TGTGCCAGTAGTTCCCAACAGGGTAGTAACTATGGCTACACCTTC
CASSSQQGSNYGYTF
>-|-|TRBJ2-7|TRBV27
TGTGCCAGCAGTGAATCCGGGACGGCCTACGAGCAGTACTTC
CASSESGTAYEQYF
>-|-|TRBJ2-1|TRBV19
TGTGCCAGTAGTATAACAATATTGTTGAATGAGCAGTTCTTC
CASSITILLNEQFF
>TRBD1|-|TRBJ1-2|TRBV6-6
TGTGCCAGCAGTCGAATCCCTTCCGGGACAGGGAACTATGGCTACACCTTC
CASSRIPSGTGNYGYTF
>-|few|TRBJ1-2|TRBV6-5
TGTGCCAGCCTATCCAGCTACACCACTAGTGGCGGCTACACCTTC
CASLSSYTTSGGYTF
>-|-|TRBJ2-1|TRBV28
TGTGCCAGCCGGGCGGGTCCGGCTGAGCAGTTCTTC
CASRAGPAEQFF
>-|-|TRBJ2-5|TRBV19
TGTGCCAGTGGGACGGTCTTGGCAGGGAAAGAGACCCAGTACTTC
CASGTVLAGKETQYF
>-|-|TRBJ2-7|TRBV2
TGTGCCAGCAGTGAAGAGGCCGGCGGCTACGAGCAGTACTTC
CASSEEAGGYEQYF
>-|-|TRBJ1-4|TRBV12-3/TRBV12-4
TGTGCCAGCAGTTTCGGTGAAAAACTGTTTTTT
CASSFGEKLFF
>TRBD2|-|TRBJ2-7|TRBV6-4
TGTGCCAGCAGCCCCACTAGCGGGAACTGGAACGAGCAGTACTTC
CASSPTSGNWNEQYF
>-|-|TRBJ1-5|TRBV19
TGTGCCAGTAGTTCTGACGCGGGGGCCCAGCCCCAGCATTTT
CASSSDAGAQPQHF
>-|-|TRBJ1-5|TRBV2
TGTGCCAGCAGCACACAGGGCCTCCGGCAGCCCCAGCATTTT
CASSTQGLRQPQHF
>-|-|TRBJ2-2|TRBV24-1
TGTGCCACCAGTGATTCCAGACTTAGGACAGATACCGGGGAGCTGTTTTTT
CATSDSRLRTDTGELFF
>-|-|TRBJ2-2|TRBV7-3
TGTGCCAGCAGCTTACAGCCGGCGAACACCGGGGAGCTGTTTTTT
CASSLQPANTGELFF
>-|few|TRBJ2-7|TRBV12-3/TRBV12-4
TGTGCCAGCAGCCAGGAGGGAGGCGAGCAGTACTTC
CASSQEGGEQYF
>-|-|TRBJ1-2|TRBV5-5
TGTGCCAGCAGCTTTGAGTATGGTGCCCGGTTCGGCTACACCTTC
CASSFEYGARFGYTF
>TRBD1|once|TRBJ2-6|TRBV4-3
TGCGCCAGCAGCCTCGACAGGGCCGGGGCCAACGTCCTGACTTTC
CASSLDRAGANVLTF
>-|-|TRBJ2-1|TRBV28
TGTGCCAGTACCGTTGGGGGGACCCGCCGTGAGCAGTTCTTC
CASTVGGTRREQFF